This T cell receptor beta chain was obtained from a study of neurological immune-mediated disorders (dated by TCRdb to the late 2010s). Some background on the complete study: Using UMI-based sequencing, the study compared peripheral blood TCR-beta repertoires from patients with HTLV-I-associated myelopathy (HAM/TSP), patients with multiple sclerosis, and healthy controls. Of the approximately 70 subjects in the cohort, some 15 were HAM/TSP patients, approximately 34 were multiple sclerosis patients, and around 20 were healthy controls. The roughly 99 TCR-beta libraries covered PBMC samples along with longitudinal samples, technical triplicates, and paired sorted CD4+ and CD8+ T-cell subsets. The full study reports these points: TCR clonal expansion was highest in HAM/TSP patients and lowest in MS patients, with MS patients falling below even healthy controls. Across subjects, expanded clones never shared an identical CDR3 amino acid sequence, which suggests that the TCR-beta repertoires in every group were private.

cDNA synthesis used template-switch 5'RACE with a primer carrying a 10-nucleotide random unique molecular identifier tagging each TCR transcript. Over 180 million TCR-beta sequences, covering 15-18 subjects, were produced in each sequencing run. The RNeasy kit was used to extract total RNA. TCR-beta VDJ regions were amplified with primers for the TCR constant region and the 5'RACE anchor, using the KAPA Real-time Library Amplification kit. Sample indexes and Illumina adaptors were added in a first PCR, and a second PCR then increased library yield. After Ampure bead purification, the roughly 650 bp TCR product was size-selected on a 2% E-gel SizeSelection system. Before pooling, libraries had their quality checked on a Bioanalyzer, their concentration measured with Qubit, and their quantity determined with the Kapa Library Quantification kit. Paired-end 2 x 150 bp sequencing of the libraries was performed on an Illumina HiSeq 2500. To increase sequence diversity, roughly 25-31% phiX was spiked into each library pool. The source study handled its data this way. Quality-filtered reads were processed with the UMI-based MiGEC pipeline, which removed over 75% of raw TCR sequences during error correction. VDJ genes were aligned to IMGT germline references, and each clonotype was defined by a unique CDR3 amino acid sequence together with V-J genes. Clonal expansion, Shannon diversity and CDR3 relatedness were evaluated with VDJtools (CalcPairwiseDistances, ClusterSamples), while phylogenetic trees were built in CLCbio workbench. Expanded clones were defined as having at least 8 unique UMIs, based on coefficient-of-variation modelling across technical triplicates. The public reads were reanalyzed by TCRdb: fastp trimming at Q25, MiXCR alignment, in-frame beta chains only. When rows share a CDR3 protein, they turn into one entry using the most common DNA and genes. For this entry, the V and J calls and clone size follow TCRdb and not the study's own pipeline. This sample is represented by over 65,000 distinct CDR3 sequences; roughly 9% of them were singletons. The ten largest clones add up to 1.7% of the sample.

V is shortened by 3 bases, J by 2 bases, and the region joining them spans 17 bases. Counted from cysteine to phenylalanine, this CDR3 has 16 amino acids. The CDR3 DNA has 48 bases and is translated from base 1. For CDR1 and CDR2, the germline V gene lists SGHRS and YFSETQ. This clonotype was seen repeatedly, ten times or more. Its antigen target is currently unknown. No much larger clone is present one base from it, and per-base qualities are unavailable. The healthy controls were volunteers from a blood bank in Maryland, USA. For the unsorted PBMC libraries, 2 million PBMCs were stored in RNAlater at -80 degrees C until RNA extraction and were used to generate the libraries. Peripheral blood was subjected to Ficoll-Hypaque density gradient centrifugation to isolate PBMCs, which were then cryopreserved in liquid nitrogen.

In this chain, TRBV5-1 is recombined with TRBJ1-1; the D segment cannot be called with confidence. The sequencing input was PBMCs. This TCR came from a man aged 45 to 65 in good health. The DNA is as follows: TGCGCCAGCAGCTACGAGGTTCGTACAAAAAACACTGAAGCTTTCTTT. Its protein reads: CASSYEVRTKNTEAFF.